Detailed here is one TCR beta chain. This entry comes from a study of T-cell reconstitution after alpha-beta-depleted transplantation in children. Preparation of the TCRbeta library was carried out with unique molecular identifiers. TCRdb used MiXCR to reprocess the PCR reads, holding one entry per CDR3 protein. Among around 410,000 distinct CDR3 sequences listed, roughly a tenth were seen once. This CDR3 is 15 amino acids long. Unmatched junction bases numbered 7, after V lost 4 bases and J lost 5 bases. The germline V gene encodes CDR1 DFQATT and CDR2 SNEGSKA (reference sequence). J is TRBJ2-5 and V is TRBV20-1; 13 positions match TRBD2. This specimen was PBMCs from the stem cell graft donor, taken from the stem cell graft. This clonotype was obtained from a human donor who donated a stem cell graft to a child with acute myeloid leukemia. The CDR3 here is CSAKPGLAGSETQYF. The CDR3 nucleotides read TGCAGTGCTAAACCGGGACTAGCGGGATCTGAGACCCAGTACTTC.